This is a list of T cell receptor beta chains from one sample in a study of shared clonotypes between healthy human individuals. Using immunoSEQ multiplex PCR, the repertoire was profiled, and TCRdb retains in-frame clones only, with some absent. Here the sample spans about 680,000 clones, about 80% being singletons. The sequenced sample was memory CD4+ T cells sorted from blood. Receptor source: a woman in her 30s in good health. CDR3s leave out the opening cysteine and the closing phenylalanine or tryptophan.

CDR3,V,length
ASSPGIADTQY,TRBV4-1,11
ASSRDRATDTQY,TRBV11-3,12
ASSLARDRGSTEAF,TRBV5-8,14
ASSHQGAPLYEQY,TRBV6-5,13
ASSRQGMGYEQY,TRBV11-1,12
ASSQGRTEAF,TRBV11-2,10
ASTIAPGGTYNEQF,TRBV5-1,14
SVPRDAYTGELF,TRBV29-1,12
ASSRGRDIQY,TRBV13,10
ASFHARFGGGFNTYEQY,TRBV21-1,17
ASSKDGTYEQY,TRBV5-1,11
ASSGGQMNTEAF,TRBV6-1,12
ASSPSSGRAVRELF,TRBV27,14
ASSLGQGNTIY,TRBV7-6,11
ASSVGGSGQNYGYT,TRBV9,14
ASSLGGRLTEGEKLF,TRBV4-2,15
ASSQEYQGGFTYEQY,TRBV14,15
ASSPEDRGIIAQY,TRBV18,13
ASSEQSPGSGETQY,TRBV10-1,14
ASGTSGTSGANVLT,TRBV6-4,14
ASSFQPQLGGYT,TRBV28,12
ASRAGPNTEAF,TRBV6-4,11
ASSRDGVMWDEQY,TRBV5-1,13
ASSLAATGELF,TRBV7-6,11
ASRKELAENTGELF,TRBV9,14
ASSVGLTDSYGYT,TRBV9,13
SVASRLAGAFHEQY,TRBV29-1,14
ASSLTQLNYGYT,TRBV6-1,12
ASSPLQGTLAKNIQY,TRBV5-5,15
ASSFLPATNEKLF,TRBV28,13
ASSDGGANTGELF,TRBV6-4,13
ASAGTTVAF,TRBV7-9,9
ASSGGTRRGEQF,TRBV19,12
ASRAVPNEQF,TRBV2,10
ASSELGERQY,TRBV25-1,10
ASSESPSGSPTSYEQY,TRBV25-1,16
ASSNALGQPQH,TRBV18,11
ASSQDYTGRSAGYT,TRBV4-1,14
ASTTVTRELF,TRBV6-1,10
ASSSDSGSYNEQF,TRBV5-1,13
SAPLENEQF,TRBV20-1,9
ASGSVANYGYT,TRBV6-5,11
ASGPGQSYEQY,TRBV6-1,11
ASSQIDRGRTEAF,TRBV4-2,13
AWAGPGNSPLH,TRBV30,11
ASSLQSTALREKLF,TRBV7-2,14
AWSTSGNQETQY,TRBV30,12
AWVGQGPHTGELF,TRBV30,13
ASSLGGRGQGSPLH,TRBV7-3,14
ASSPPSLVPGELF,TRBV18,13
ASSEGEARNEKLF,TRBV6-1,13
ASSLTSDRGYNEQF,TRBV7-3,14